The entry below gives a single T cell receptor beta chain sequence along with its context. The antigen is not known. TCRdb reanalyzed the 5' RACE reads, giving one entry per CDR3 protein sequence and no DNA. The listing records around 380,000 distinct CDR3 sequences. CDR3 length: 11 amino acids. Germline loops: CDR1 LNHNV, CDR2 YYDKDF (reference sequence). The data are from a study of T cells expressing NK-cell markers. For the study at large: In sorted CD3+CD56+NKG2C+, CD3+CD56+NKG2C- and CD3+CD56-NKG2C+ T cells, TCR beta repertoires were obtained.

Study-level findings and limits: The HCMV specificity of the expanded NKG2C+ T cell clones stayed unresolved.

The sequenced sample consisted of blood T cells: a sorted CD56 or NKG2C T cell subset, CD4+ or CD8+ T cells, or bulk PBMC T cells (not recorded which). V and J are TRBV15 and TRBJ2-7; TCRdb's D gene call, TRBD1, goes unchecked for lack of DNA. The TCR originated in a woman in her forties or fifties in good health. The CDR3 loop reads CATTSGARKYF.